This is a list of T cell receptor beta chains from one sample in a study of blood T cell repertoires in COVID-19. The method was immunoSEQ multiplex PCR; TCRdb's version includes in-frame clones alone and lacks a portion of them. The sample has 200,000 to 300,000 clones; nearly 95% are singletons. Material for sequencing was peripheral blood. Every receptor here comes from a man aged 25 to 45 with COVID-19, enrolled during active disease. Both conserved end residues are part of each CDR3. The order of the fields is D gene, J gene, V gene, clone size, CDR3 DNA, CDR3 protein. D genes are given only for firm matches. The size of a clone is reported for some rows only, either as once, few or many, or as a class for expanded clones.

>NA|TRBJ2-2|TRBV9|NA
TGTGCCAGCAGCGTATCTGTGTCTACCGGGGAGCTGTTTTTT
CASSVSVSTGELFF
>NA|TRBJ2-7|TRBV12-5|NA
TGTGCTAGTGGTTCGCCTTGGACAGAAGACTACGAGCAGTACTTC
CASGSPWTEDYEQYF
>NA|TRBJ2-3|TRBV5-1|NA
TGCGCCAGCAGCTTGGCCTCTACTAGCTCTAGCACAGATACGCAGTATTTT
CASSLASTSSSTDTQYF
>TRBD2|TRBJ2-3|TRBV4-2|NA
TGTGCCAGCAGCCAAAGAGCGGCTAGCGGGAACGCAGATACGCAGTATTTT
CASSQRAASGNADTQYF
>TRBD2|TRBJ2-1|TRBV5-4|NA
TGTGCCAGCAGGACCGGGACTAGCGGGGGGTACTCCTACAATGAGCAGTTCTTC
CASRTGTSGGYSYNEQFF
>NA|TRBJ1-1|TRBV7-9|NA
TGTGCCAGCAGCCGGGAGAACACTGAAGCTTTCTTT
CASSRENTEAFF
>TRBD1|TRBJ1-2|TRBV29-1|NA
TGCAGCGCCGGACAGGGCAAATTCGGTGGCTACACCTTC
CSAGQGKFGGYTF
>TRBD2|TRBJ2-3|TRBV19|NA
TGTGCCAGTCGCCTAGCGGGGGAAGATACGCAGTATTTT
CASRLAGEDTQYF
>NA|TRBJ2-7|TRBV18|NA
TGTGCCAGCTCACCGGGTAGGGGAATTGGCGAGCAGTACTTC
CASSPGRGIGEQYF
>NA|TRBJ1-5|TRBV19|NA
TGTGCCAGTAGTATTTTGGGGGAGGACCCGCCCCAGCATTTT
CASSILGEDPPQHF
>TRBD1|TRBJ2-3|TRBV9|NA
TGTGCCAGCAGCGTGACAGGGGGCTTCACAGATACGCAGTATTTT
CASSVTGGFTDTQYF
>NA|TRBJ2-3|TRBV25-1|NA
TGTGCCAGCAGTGAATGGAGCCTAGAAGCCACAGATACGCAGTATTTT
CASSEWSLEATDTQYF
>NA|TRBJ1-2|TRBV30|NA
TGTGCCTGGACCTTGACACCTAACTATGGCTACACCTTC
CAWTLTPNYGYTF
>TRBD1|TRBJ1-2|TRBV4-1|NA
TGCGCCAGCAGGAGACAGGGTAACTATGGCTACACCTTC
CASRRQGNYGYTF
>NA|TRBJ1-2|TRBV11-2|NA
TGTGCCAGCAGCTTCGGCACAGGGAACTATGGCTACACCTTC
CASSFGTGNYGYTF
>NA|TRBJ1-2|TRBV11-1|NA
TGTGCCAGCAGCGAAAGGCAGGGAGGTACCTACACCTTC
CASSERQGGTYTF
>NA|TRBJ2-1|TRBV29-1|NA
TGCAGCGTAACGACAGCCGGTTACAATGAGCAGTTCTTC
CSVTTAGYNEQFF
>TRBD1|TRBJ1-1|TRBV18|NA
TGTGCCAGCTCACCCTTAACAGGGGCCGGGAACACTGAAGCTTTCTTT
CASSPLTGAGNTEAFF
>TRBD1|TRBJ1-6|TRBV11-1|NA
TGTGCCAGCAGCTTAACTACAGGGGTACAATCACCCCTCCACTTT
CASSLTTGVQSPLHF
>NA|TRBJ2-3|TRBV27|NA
TGTGCCAGCAGTTGGGGGGACAGCACAGATACGCAGTATTTT
CASSWGDSTDTQYF
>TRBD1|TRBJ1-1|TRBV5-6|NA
TGTGCCAGCAGCTTGCAGGGGGCCCTGGTGGCTTTCTTT
CASSLQGALVAFF
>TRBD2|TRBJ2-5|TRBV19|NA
TGTGCCAGTAGACCCGGGAGGGGAGAGACCCAGTACTTC
CASRPGRGETQYF
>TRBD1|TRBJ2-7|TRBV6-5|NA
TGTGCCAGCAGTTACTCCCGGGACAGGTTCTACGAGCAGTACTTC
CASSYSRDRFYEQYF
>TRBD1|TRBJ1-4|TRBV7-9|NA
TGTGCCAGCAGGGGTGGGACAGACTTTGCAACTAATGAAAAACTGTTTTTT
CASRGGTDFATNEKLFF
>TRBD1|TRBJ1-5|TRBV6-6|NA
TGTGCCAGCAGCAAACAGGGGAATCAGCCCCAGCATTTT
CASSKQGNQPQHF
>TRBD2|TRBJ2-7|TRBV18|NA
TGTGCCAGCTCACCCTCTCTAGCGGGGGCCCAGGGTGAGCAGTACTTC
CASSPSLAGAQGEQYF
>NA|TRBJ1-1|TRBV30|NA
TGTGCCTGGAGTGTACTCGGCGGGATCACTGAAGCTTTCTTT
CAWSVLGGITEAFF
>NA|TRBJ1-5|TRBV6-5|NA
TGTGCCAGCAGTTACAGCAGGGCCAGCAATCAGCCCCAGCATTTT
CASSYSRASNQPQHF
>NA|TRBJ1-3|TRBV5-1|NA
TGCGCCAGCAGCCTGGGACTGACCTCTGGAAACACCATATATTTT
CASSLGLTSGNTIYF
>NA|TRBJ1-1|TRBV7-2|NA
TGTGCCAGCAGCCCGACAGGAGTGAACACTGAAGCTTTCTTT
CASSPTGVNTEAFF
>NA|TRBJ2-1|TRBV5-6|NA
TGTGCCAGCAGCTTTAGGGGGACTGAGCAGTTCTTC
CASSFRGTEQFF
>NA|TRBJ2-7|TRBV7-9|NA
TGTGCCAGCAGCCCCCAAGGACTGAAAGCTCGCTACGAGCAGTACTTC
CASSPQGLKARYEQYF
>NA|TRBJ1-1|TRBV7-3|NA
TGTGCCAGCAGCTTAAATGGGGGCCGCGTCACTGAAGCTTTCTTT
CASSLNGGRVTEAFF
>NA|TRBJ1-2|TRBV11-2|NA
TGTGCCAGCAGCTCCCCGGGCTATGGCTACACCTTC
CASSSPGYGYTF
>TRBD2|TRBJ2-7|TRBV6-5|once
TGTGCCAGCAGTTTGGGGACGGGGGGGCGCGAGCAGTACTTC
CASSLGTGGREQYF
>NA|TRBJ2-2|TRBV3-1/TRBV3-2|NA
TGTGCCAGCAGCCAAGAAATTACTAGTTTGACCGGGGAGCTGTTTTTT
CASSQEITSLTGELFF
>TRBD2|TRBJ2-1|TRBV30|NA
TGTGCCTGGAGTGTGGGACTAAACAATGAGCAGTTCTTC
CAWSVGLNNEQFF
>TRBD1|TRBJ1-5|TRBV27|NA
TGTGCCAGCTGCCCCAGGGGGTCCGGTGGGGATCAGCCCCAGCATTTT
CASCPRGSGGDQPQHF
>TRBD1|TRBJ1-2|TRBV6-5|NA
TGTGCCAGCAGGAAGACAGGGAATAACTATGGCTACACCTTC
CASRKTGNNYGYTF
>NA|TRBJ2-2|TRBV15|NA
TGTGCCACCAGCAGCCCCGCCAGGGTCGGCACCGGGGAGCTGTTTTTT
CATSSPARVGTGELFF
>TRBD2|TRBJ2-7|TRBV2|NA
TGTGCCAGCAGTGATGGGGCAGCGGGGGGGATCTACGAGCAGTACTTC
CASSDGAAGGIYEQYF
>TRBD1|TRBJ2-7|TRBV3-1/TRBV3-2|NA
TGTGCCAGCAGCCAAGGTGGGACAGGACCCCTAATAGAGCAGTACTTC
CASSQGGTGPLIEQYF
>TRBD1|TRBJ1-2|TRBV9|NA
TGTGCCAGCAGCGCCCCCGGGACAGGGAGTTCGTACGGCTACACCTTC
CASSAPGTGSSYGYTF
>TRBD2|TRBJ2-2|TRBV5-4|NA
TGTGCCAGCCTCCCAGGACTAGCTAACACCGGGGAGCTGTTTTTT
CASLPGLANTGELFF
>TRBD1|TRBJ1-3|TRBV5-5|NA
TGTGCCAGCAGCTCGCGGGACAGCTCTGGAAACACCATATATTTT
CASSSRDSSGNTIYF
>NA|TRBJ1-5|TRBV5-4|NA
TGTGCCAGCAGCCCGGAGGCAGATCAGCCCCAGCATTTT
CASSPEADQPQHF
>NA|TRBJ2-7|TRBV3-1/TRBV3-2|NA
TGTGCCAGCAGCCAACTGAGCGAGCAGTACTTC
CASSQLSEQYF
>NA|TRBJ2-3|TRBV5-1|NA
TGCGCCAGCAGCTTGGACAGGGTGGAGTATTTT
CASSLDRVEYF
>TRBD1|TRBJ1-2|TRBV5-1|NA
TGCGCCAGCAGCTTGGAAGGGGGCTGGTATGGCTACACCTTC
CASSLEGGWYGYTF